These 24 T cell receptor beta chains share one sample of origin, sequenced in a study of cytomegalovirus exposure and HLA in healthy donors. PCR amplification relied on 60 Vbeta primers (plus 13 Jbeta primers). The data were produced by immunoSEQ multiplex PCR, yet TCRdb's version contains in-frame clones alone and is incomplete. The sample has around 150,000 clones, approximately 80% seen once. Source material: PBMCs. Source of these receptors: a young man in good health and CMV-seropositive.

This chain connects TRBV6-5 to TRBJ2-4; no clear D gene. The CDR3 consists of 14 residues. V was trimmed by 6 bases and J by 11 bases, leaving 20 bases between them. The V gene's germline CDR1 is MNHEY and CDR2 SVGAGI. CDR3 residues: CASSPRRSRDVQYF. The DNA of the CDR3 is TGTGCCAGCAGCCCCCGGCGGAGTCGTGACGTTCAGTACTTC.

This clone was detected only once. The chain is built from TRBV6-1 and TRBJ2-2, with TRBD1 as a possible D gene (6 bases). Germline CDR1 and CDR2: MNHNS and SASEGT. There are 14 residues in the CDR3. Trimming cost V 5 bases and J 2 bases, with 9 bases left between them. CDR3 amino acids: CASSTGLNTGELFF. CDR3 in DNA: TGTGCCAGCAGTACAGGGTTAAACACCGGGGAGCTGTTTTTT.

In DNA form, the CDR3 reads TGTGCCAGCATCCCCGCGGGGGGGGGCATCACTCCAGATACGCAGTATTTT. Translating gives CASIPAGGGITPDTQYF. The gene calls are TRBV2 and TRBJ2-3; TRBD2 matches at 9 bases. Per the germline V gene, CDR1 is SNHLY and CDR2 is FYNNEI. V shed 7 bases, J shed 4 bases, and the junction held 15 bases outside the gene matches. The length of the CDR3 is 17 residues. The full variable domain, with the rest looked up from reference TRBV2 and TRBJ2-3, is EPEVTQTPSHQVTQMGQEVILRCVPISNHLYFYWYRQILGQKVEFLVSFYNNEISEKSEIFDDQFSVERPDGSNFTLKIRSTKLEDSAMYFCASIPAGGGITPDTQYFGPGTRLTVL.

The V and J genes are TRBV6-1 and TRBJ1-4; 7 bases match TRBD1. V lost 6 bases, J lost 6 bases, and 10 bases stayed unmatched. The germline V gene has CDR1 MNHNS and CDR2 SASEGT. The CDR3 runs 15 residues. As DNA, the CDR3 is TGTGCCAGCAGCCCCGCGAGGGGGCGGGATGAAAAACTGTTTTTT. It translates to CASSPARGRDEKLFF.

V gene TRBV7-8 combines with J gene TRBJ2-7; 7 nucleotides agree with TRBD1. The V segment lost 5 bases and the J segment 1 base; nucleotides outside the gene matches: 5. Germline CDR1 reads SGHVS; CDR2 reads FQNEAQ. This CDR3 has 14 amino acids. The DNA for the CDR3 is TGTGCCAGCAGCCCCAGGGACAGATCCTACGAGCAGTACTTC. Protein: CASSPRDRSYEQYF.

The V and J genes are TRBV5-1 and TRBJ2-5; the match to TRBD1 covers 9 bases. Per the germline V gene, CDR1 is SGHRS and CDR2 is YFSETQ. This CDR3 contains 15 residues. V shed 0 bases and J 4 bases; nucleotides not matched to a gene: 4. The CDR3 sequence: CASSLGTGEGETQYF. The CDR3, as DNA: TGCGCCAGCAGCTTGGGGACAGGGGAGGGAGAGACCCAGTACTTC.

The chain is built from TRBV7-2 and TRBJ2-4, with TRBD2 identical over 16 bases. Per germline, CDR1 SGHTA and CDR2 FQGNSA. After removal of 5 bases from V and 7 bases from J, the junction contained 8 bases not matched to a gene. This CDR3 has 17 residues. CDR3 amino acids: CASSPIPGLAGGNIQYF. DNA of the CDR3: TGTGCCAGCAGCCCTATACCGGGACTAGCGGGGGGGAACATTCAGTACTTC.

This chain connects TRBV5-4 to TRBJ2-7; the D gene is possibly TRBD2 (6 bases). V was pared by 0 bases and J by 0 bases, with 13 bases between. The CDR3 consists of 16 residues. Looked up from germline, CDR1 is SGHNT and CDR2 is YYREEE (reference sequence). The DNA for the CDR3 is TGTGCCAGCAGCTTGGCCCCGGACGGGAGCTCCTACGAGCAGTACTTC. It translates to CASSLAPDGSSYEQYF.

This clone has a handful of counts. DNA for the CDR3: TGTGCCGGATACAGGGTTGGCTATGGCTACACCTTC. It yields the protein CAGYRVGYGYTF. The genes are TRBV19 and TRBJ1-2, with D possibly TRBD1 on 6 matching bases. The CDR3 extends over 12 amino acids. Trimming shortened V by 11 bases and J by 4 bases, and 14 bases separated the two germline ends. The germline gives CDR1 LNHDA, CDR2 SQIVND (reference sequence).

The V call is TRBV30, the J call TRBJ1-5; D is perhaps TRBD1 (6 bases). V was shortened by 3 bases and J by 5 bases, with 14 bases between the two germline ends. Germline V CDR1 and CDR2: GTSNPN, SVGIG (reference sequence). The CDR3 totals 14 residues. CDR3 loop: CAWSAKQGYQPQHF. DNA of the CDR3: TGTGCCTGGAGCGCTAAACAGGGATATCAGCCCCAGCATTTT. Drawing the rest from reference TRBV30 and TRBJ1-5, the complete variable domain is SQTIHQWPATLVQPVGSPLSLECTVEGTSNPNLYWYRQAAGRGLQLLFYSVGIGQISSEVPQNLSASRPQDRQFILSSKKLLLSDSGFYLCAWSAKQGYQPQHFGDGTRLSIL.

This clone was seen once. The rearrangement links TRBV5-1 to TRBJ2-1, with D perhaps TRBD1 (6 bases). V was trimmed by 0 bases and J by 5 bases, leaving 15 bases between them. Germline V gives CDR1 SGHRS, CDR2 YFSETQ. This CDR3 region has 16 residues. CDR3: CASSLVGGRLDNEQFF. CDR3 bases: TGCGCCAGCAGCTTGGTTGGGGGCCGCCTCGACAATGAGCAGTTCTTC.

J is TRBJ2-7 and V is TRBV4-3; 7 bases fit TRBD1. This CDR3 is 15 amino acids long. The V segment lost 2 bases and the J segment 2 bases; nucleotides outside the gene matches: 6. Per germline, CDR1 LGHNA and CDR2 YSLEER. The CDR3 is CASSQTPGQTYEQYF. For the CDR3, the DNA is TGCGCCAGCAGCCAAACACCGGGACAGACCTACGAGCAGTACTTC.

DNA of the CDR3: TGTGCCAGCAGCAATACGCTACCCGGGGAGCTGTTTTTT. It codes for CASSNTLPGELFF. The V call is TRBV11-2, the J call TRBJ2-2; D call uncertain. This CDR3 is built from 13 residues. Trimming took off 5 bases at V and 6 bases at J, with 10 bases between the two ends. From germline, CDR1 is SGHAT and CDR2 FQNNGV.

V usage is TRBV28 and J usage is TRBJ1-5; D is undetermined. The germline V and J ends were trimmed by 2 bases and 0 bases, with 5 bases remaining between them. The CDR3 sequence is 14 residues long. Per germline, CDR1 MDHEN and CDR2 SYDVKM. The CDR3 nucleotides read TGTGCCAGCAGTTTACCCAATAGCAATCAGCCCCAGCATTTT. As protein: CASSLPNSNQPQHF.

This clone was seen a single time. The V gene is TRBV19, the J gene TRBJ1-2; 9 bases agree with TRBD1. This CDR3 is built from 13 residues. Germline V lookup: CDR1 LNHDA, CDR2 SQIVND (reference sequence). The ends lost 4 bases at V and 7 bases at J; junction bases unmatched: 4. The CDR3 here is CASSRDRVAGYTF. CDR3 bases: TGTGCCAGTAGTAGGGACAGGGTAGCTGGCTACACCTTC.

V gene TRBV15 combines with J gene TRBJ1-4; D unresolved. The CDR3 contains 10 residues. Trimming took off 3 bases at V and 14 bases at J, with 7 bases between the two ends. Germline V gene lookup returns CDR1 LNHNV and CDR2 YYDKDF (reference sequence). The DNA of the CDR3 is TGTGCCACCAGCAGCTATTGGCTGTTTTTT. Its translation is CATSSYWLFF.

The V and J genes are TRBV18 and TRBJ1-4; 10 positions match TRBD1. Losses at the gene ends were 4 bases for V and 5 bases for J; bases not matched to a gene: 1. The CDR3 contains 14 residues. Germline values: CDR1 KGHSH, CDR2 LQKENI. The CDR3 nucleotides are TGTGCCAGCTCACAGACAGGGGGCAATGAAAAACTGTTTTTT. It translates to CASSQTGGNEKLFF.

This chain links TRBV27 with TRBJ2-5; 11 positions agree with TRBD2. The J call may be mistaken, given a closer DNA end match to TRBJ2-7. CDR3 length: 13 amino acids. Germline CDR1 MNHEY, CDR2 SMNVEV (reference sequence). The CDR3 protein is CASSVLAGDEQYF. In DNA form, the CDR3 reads TGTGCCAGCAGTGTACTAGCGGGAGACGAGCAGTACTTC.

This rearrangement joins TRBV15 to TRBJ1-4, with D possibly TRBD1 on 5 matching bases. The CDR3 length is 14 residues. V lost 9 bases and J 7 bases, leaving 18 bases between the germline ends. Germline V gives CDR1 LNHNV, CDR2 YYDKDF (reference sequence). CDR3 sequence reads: CATGRWQSGEKLFF. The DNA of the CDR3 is TGTGCCACGGGGCGATGGCAAAGTGGTGAAAAACTGTTTTTT.

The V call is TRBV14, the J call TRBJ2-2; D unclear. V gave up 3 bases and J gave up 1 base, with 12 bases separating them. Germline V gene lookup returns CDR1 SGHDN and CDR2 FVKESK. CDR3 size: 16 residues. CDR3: CASSHLETLNTGELFF. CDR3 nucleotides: TGTGCCAGCAGCCATTTAGAGACACTGAACACCGGGGAGCTGTTTTTT.

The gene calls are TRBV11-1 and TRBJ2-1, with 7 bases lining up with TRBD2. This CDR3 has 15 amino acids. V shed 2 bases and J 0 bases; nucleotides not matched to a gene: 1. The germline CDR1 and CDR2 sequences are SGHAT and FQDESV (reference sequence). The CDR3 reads CASSLRDYSYNEQFF. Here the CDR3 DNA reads TGTGCCAGCAGCTTACGGGACTACTCCTACAATGAGCAGTTCTTC.

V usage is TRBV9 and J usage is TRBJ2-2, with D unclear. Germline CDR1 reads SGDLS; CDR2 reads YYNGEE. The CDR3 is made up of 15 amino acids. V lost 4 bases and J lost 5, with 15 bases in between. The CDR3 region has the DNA TGTGCCAGCAGCTCCAGGATAGGATATACCGGGGAGCTGTTTTTT. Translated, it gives CASSSRIGYTGELFF.

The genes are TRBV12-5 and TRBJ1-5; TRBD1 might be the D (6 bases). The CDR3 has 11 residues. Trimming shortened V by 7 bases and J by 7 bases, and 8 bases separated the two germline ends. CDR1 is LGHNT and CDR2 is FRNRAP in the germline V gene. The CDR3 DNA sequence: TGTGCTAGTGCAGACAGGCAGCCCCAGCATTTT. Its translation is CASADRQPQHF.

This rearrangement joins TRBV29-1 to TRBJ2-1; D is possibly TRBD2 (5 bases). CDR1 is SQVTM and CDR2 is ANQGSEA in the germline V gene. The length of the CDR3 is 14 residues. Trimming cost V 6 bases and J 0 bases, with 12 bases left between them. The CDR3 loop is CSVSAGTSYNEQFF. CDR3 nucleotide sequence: TGCAGCGTGAGCGCGGGCACCTCCTACAATGAGCAGTTCTTC.